This entry concerns a single T cell receptor (beta chain). Germline CDR1 is SGHAT and CDR2 is FQNNGV. The CDR3 has 12 amino acids. The ends were cut back, 5 bases at V and 5 bases at J, with 10 bases in the middle. This specimen comes from a study of blood T cell repertoires in COVID-19. Clones were sequenced by immunoSEQ multiplex PCR, and TCRdb holds only the in-frame ones, with some missing. The table shows 200,000 to 250,000 clones, with more than 70% occurring only once. The origin of this receptor is a man older than 75 with acute or convalescent COVID-19. V gene TRBV11-2 combines with J gene TRBJ2-7; D is ambiguous. The sequencing sample was made of peripheral blood. CDR3: CASSAKSHEQYF. In DNA form, the CDR3 reads TGTGCCAGCAGCGCAAAGAGCCACGAGCAGTACTTC. Based on the CDR3 plus reference TRBV11-2 and TRBJ2-7, the full variable domain is EAGVAQSPRYKIIEKRQSVAFWCNPISGHATLYWYQQILGQGPKLLIQFQNNGVVDDSQLPKDRFSAERLKGVDSTLKIQPAKLEDSAVYLCASSAKSHEQYFGPGTRLTVT.